What follows are 7 T cell receptor beta chains derived from one specimen sequenced in a study of blood T cell repertoires in COVID-19. Generated by immunoSEQ multiplex PCR, the TCRdb table keeps only in-frame clones and is missing some. The table has under 50,000 clones, over 85% seen once. Input material: peripheral blood. The receptors here all came from a man in his 70s with active COVID-19.

The chain recombines TRBV19 with TRBJ1-1, with D perhaps matching TRBD1 (6 bases). There are 16 residues in the CDR3. V lost 6 bases to trimming and J lost 4 bases, with 21 bases between them. Germline-derived CDR1 and CDR2 are LNHDA and SQIVND (reference sequence). CDR3 sequence: CASRTLGGAPGTEAFF. For the CDR3, the DNA is TGTGCCAGTAGGACCCTAGGGGGGGCACCGGGCACTGAAGCTTTCTTT.

The V gene is TRBV4-2, the J gene TRBJ1-4, with D hard to call. This CDR3 is 16 amino acids long. Trimming removed 1 base at V and 0 bases at J, with 9 bases between. CDR1 is LGHNA and CDR2 is YNFKEQ in the germline V gene. CDR3 region: CASSQATGATNEKLFF. For the CDR3, the DNA is TGTGCCAGCAGCCAAGCCACCGGGGCAACTAATGAAAAACTGTTTTTT.

The chain is built from TRBV27 and TRBJ2-2, with D possibly TRBD1 on 5 matching bases. This CDR3 is 14 amino acids long. The V end lost 3 bases, the J end lost 4 bases, and 9 bases lay between the germline ends. Germline-derived CDR1 and CDR2 are MNHEY and SMNVEV (reference sequence). CDR3 DNA sequence: TGTGCCAGCAGTTTCTACAGGAGCACCGGGGAGCTGTTTTTT. Its protein product is CASSFYRSTGELFF.

V usage is TRBV18 and J usage is TRBJ2-1; TRBD2 is a possible D gene (5 bases). Germline V gene lookup returns CDR1 KGHSH and CDR2 LQKENI. The CDR3 is made up of 13 amino acids. Trimming pared 3 bases from V and 8 bases from J, leaving 11 bases between. The CDR3: CASSPYGDHEQFF. The CDR3 DNA reads as TGTGCCAGCTCACCCTACGGGGATCATGAGCAGTTCTTC.

The gene calls are TRBV7-6 and TRBJ1-5, with D maybe TRBD1 (5 bases). Germline CDR1 and CDR2: SGHVS and FNYEAQ. The CDR3 totals 15 residues. Trimming shortened V by 5 bases and J by 1 base, and 12 bases separated the two germline ends. CDR3 residues: CASSPFHRSNQPQHF. In DNA, the CDR3 is TGTGCCAGCAGCCCCTTCCACAGGAGCAATCAGCCCCAGCATTTT.

CDR3 sequence: CASSQGRSEQYF. CDR3 sequence (DNA): TGTGCCAGCAGCCAAGGGAGGAGCGAGCAGTACTTC. The gene calls are TRBV3-1 (or the pseudogene TRBV3-2) and TRBJ2-7, with a weak D call TRBD2 (5 bases). CDR1 is LGHDT, CDR2 YNNKEL, per germline (reference sequence). The length of the CDR3 is 12 residues. Trimming took off 1 base at V and 6 bases at J, with 7 bases between the two ends.

This clone appeared once. The chain recombines TRBV24-1 with TRBJ2-7; 10 positions agree with TRBD2. The V segment lost 5 bases and the J segment 3 bases; nucleotides outside the gene matches: 9. Germline-derived CDR1 and CDR2 are KGHDR and SFDVKD. The CDR3 covers 16 residues. CDR3 protein: CATSGRRGTSDYEQYF. The CDR3 coding sequence is TGTGCCACCAGTGGGCGACGTGGGACTAGCGACTACGAGCAGTACTTC.